This section outlines one T cell receptor (beta chain) sequence together with its context. The data stem from a study of Ad26.COV2.S vaccination and SARS-CoV-2 variants. Between the trimmed V and J ends, which lost 5 bases and 7 bases, there was a span of 11 bases. Germline CDR1 reads SGHVS; CDR2 reads FNYEAQ. This CDR3 comprises 13 residues. Noted treatment: roughly 18 received Ad26.COV2.S at low or high dose, single or two shots; 5 received placebo; per-sample allocation not given. Vaccine and placebo recipients were sampled on day 63 after the first injection. Using immunoSEQ multiplex PCR, the repertoire was profiled, and TCRdb retains in-frame clones only, with some absent. Of some 390,000 clones detected, approximately 90% appear once; the ten largest clones hold 3.5%.

This chain joins TRBV7-6 and TRBJ2-2; tentatively, D is TRBD1 (6 bases). This sequence was found in a person aged 18-60 years who received the Ad26.COV2.S COVID-19 vaccine or a placebo. The sequencing used peripheral blood, collected in a trial of Ad26.COV2.S vaccine versus placebo. As DNA, the CDR3 is TGTGCCAGCAGCCTAACAGGGAGCGGGGAGCTGTTTTTT. Translating gives CASSLTGSGELFF.